This T cell receptor (beta chain) emerged from a study of blood T cell repertoires in COVID-19. Study-wide background: The study drew acute and convalescent COVID-19 samples from the United States, Italy and Spain.

Trimming shortened V by 4 bases and J by 1 base, and 8 bases separated the two germline ends. The CDR3 is 13 residues long. The V gene's germline CDR1 is SGHRS and CDR2 YFSETQ. Libraries were prepared by immunoSEQ multiplex PCR; TCRdb keeps only in-frame clonotypes and omits some of them. The sample has fewer than 25,000 clones; 85% to 90% are singletons. To note about this clone: Other DNA sequences within the sample encode an identical CDR3.

V gene TRBV5-1 combines with J gene TRBJ1-1, with D possibly TRBD1 on 6 matching bases. The origin of this receptor is a human donor with active COVID-19. The donor label of this sample is uncertain. The sequenced material came from peripheral blood. The CDR3 loop is CASSPTGNTEAFF. The CDR3 nucleotides are TGCGCCAGCAGCCCGACAGGGAACACTGAAGCTTTCTTT.